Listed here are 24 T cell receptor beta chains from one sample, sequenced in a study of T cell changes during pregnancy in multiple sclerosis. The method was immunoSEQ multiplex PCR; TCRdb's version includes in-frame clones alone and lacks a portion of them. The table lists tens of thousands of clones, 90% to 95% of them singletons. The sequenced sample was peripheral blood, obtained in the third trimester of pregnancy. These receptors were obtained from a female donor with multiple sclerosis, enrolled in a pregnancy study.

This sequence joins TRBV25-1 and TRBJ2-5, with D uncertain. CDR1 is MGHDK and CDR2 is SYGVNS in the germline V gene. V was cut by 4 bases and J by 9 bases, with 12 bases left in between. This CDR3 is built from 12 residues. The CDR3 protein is CASSGFPPSQYF. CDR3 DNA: TGTGCCAGCAGTGGTTTCCCCCCGTCCCAGTACTTC.

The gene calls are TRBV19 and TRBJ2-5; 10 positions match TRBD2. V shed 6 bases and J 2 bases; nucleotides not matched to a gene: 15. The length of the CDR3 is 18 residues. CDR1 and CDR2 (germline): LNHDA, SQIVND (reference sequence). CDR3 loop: CASSPTRSSGRKQETQYF. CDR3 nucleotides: TGTGCCAGTAGCCCCACCCGCTCTAGCGGGAGAAAACAAGAGACCCAGTACTTC.

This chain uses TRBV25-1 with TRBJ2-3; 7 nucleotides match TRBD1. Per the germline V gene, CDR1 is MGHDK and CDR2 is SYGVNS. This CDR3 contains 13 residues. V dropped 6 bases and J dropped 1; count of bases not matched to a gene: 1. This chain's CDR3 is CASRGTGTDTQYF. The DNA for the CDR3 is TGTGCCAGCAGGGGGACAGGCACAGATACGCAGTATTTT.

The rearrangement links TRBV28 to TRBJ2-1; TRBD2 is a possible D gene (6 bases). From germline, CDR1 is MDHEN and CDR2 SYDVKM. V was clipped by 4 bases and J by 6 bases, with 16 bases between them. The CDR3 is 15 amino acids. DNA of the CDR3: TGTGCCAGCAGTTCGCCCATTCGACTAGGCAATGAGCAGTTCTTC. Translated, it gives CASSSPIRLGNEQFF.

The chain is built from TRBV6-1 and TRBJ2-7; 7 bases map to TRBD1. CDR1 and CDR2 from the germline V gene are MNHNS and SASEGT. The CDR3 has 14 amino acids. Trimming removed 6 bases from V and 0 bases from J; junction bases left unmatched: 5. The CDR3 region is CASRETGSSYEQYF. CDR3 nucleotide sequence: TGTGCCAGCAGGGAGACAGGGAGCTCCTACGAGCAGTACTTC.

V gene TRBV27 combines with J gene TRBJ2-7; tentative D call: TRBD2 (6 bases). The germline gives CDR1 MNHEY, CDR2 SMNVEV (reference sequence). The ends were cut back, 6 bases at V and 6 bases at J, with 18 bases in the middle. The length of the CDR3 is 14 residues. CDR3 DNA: TGTGCCAGCAGCCAGACTAGGACCCTCTCCGAGCAGTACTTC. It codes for CASSQTRTLSEQYF.

CDR3 sequence: CASSIGHRVNYGYTF. DNA of the CDR3: TGTGCCAGTAGTATAGGCCACAGGGTTAACTATGGCTACACCTTC. The V and J genes are TRBV19 and TRBJ1-2, with D possibly TRBD1 on 6 matching bases. CDR1 is LNHDA and CDR2 is SQIVND in the germline V gene (reference sequence). The CDR3 runs 15 residues. The V gene lost 1 base and the J gene lost 1 base, with 10 bases spanning the gap. The full variable domain, in which reference TRBV19 and TRBJ1-2 provide the parts outside the CDR3, is DGGITQSPKYLFRKEGQNVTLSCEQNLNHDAMYWYRQDPGQGLRLIYYSQIVNDFQKGDIAEGYSVSREKKESFPLTVTSAQKNPTAFYLCASSIGHRVNYGYTFGSGTRLTVV.

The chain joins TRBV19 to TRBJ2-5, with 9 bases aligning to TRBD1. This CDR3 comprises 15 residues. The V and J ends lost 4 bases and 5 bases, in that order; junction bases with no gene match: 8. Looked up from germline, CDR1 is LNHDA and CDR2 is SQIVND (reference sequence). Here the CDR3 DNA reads TGTGCCAGTAGTACCGTAACAGGGGGCAGGGAGACCCAGTACTTC. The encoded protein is CASSTVTGGRETQYF.

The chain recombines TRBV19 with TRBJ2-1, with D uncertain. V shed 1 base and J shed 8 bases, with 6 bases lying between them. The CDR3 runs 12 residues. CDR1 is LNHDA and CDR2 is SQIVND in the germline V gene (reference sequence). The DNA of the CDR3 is TGTGCCAGTAGTATAGGTGTCTATGAGCAGTTCTTC. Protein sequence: CASSIGVYEQFF.

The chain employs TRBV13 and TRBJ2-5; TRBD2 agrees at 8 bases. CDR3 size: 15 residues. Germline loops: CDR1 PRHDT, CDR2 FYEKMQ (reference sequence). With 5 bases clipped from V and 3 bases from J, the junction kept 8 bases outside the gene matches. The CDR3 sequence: CASSPRGGFKETQYF. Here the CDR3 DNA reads TGTGCCAGCAGCCCCCGGGGGGGGTTCAAAGAGACCCAGTACTTC.

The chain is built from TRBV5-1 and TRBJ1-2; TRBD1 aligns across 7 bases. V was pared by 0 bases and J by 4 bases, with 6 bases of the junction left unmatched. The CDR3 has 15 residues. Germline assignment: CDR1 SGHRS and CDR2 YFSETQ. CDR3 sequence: CASSLDRGMSYGYTF. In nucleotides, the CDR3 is TGCGCCAGCAGCTTGGACAGGGGAATGAGCTATGGCTACACCTTC.

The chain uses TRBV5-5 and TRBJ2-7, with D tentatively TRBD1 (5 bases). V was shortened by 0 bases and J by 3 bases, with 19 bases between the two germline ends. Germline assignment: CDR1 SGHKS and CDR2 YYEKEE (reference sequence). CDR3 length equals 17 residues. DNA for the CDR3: TGTGCCAGCAGCTTGGAGGGCAGGGTGGCCCCTCTCTACGAGCAGTACTTC. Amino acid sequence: CASSLEGRVAPLYEQYF. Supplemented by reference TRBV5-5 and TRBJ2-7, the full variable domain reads DAGVTQSPTHLIKTRGQQVTLRCSPISGHKSVSWYQQVLGQGPQFIFQYYEKEERGRGNFPDRFSARQFPNYSSELNVNALLLGDSALYLCASSLEGRVAPLYEQYFGPGTRLTVT.

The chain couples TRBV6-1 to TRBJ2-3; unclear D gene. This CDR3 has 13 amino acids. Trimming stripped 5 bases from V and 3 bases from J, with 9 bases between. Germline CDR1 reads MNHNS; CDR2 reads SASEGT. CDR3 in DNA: TGTGCCAGCAGTTCCAGGATGACAGATACGCAGTATTTT. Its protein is CASSSRMTDTQYF.

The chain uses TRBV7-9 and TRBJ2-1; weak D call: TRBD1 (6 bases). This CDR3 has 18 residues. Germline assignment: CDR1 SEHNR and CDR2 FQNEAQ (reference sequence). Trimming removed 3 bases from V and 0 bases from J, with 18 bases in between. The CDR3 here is CASSFSTNRDSSYNEQFF. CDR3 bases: TGTGCCAGCAGCTTCTCTACAAACAGGGATAGCTCCTACAATGAGCAGTTCTTC.

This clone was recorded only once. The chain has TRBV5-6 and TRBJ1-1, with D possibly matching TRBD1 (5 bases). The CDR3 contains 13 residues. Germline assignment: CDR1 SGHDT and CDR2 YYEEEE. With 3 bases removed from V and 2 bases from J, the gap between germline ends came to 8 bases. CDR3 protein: CASSYQGNTEAFF. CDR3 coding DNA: TGTGCCAGCAGCTACCAGGGTAACACTGAAGCTTTCTTT.

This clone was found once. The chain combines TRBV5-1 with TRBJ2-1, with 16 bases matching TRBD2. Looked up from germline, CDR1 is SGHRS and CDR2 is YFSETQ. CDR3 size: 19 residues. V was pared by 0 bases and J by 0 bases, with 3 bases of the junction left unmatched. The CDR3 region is CASSLVGLAGGSSYNEQFF. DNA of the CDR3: TGCGCCAGCAGCTTGGTGGGACTAGCGGGGGGGAGCTCCTACAATGAGCAGTTCTTC.

The CDR3 reads CAISGFRDSSYEQYF. DNA of the CDR3: TGTGCCATCAGTGGCTTTCGGGACAGCTCCTACGAGCAGTACTTC. The V gene is TRBV10-3, the J gene TRBJ2-7; 7 bases map to TRBD1. CDR3 length: 15 amino acids. V shed 4 bases and J 0 bases; nucleotides not matched to a gene: 6. CDR1 is ENHRY and CDR2 is SYGVKD in the germline V gene.

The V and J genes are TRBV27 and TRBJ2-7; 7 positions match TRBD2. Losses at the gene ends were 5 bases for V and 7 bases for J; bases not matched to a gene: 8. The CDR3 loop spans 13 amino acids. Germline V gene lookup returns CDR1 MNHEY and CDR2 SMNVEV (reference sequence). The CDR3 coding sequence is TGTGCCAGCAGTAGCGGGGCGAAATTGGAGCAGTACTTC. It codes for CASSSGAKLEQYF.

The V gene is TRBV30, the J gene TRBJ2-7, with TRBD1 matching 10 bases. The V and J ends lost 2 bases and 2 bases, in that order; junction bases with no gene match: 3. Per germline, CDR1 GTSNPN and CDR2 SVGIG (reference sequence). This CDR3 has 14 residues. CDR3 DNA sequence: TGTGCCTGGAGTACCGGGACAGGGGCCTACGAGCAGTACTTC. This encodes CAWSTGTGAYEQYF.

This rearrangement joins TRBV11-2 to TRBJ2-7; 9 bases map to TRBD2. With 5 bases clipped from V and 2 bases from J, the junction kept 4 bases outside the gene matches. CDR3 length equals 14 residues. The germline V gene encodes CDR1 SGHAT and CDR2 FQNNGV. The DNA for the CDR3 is TGTGCCAGCAGCCCGATAGCGGGGGCCTACGAGCAGTACTTC. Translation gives CASSPIAGAYEQYF. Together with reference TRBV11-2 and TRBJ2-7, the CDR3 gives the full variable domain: EAGVAQSPRYKIIEKRQSVAFWCNPISGHATLYWYQQILGQGPKLLIQFQNNGVVDDSQLPKDRFSAERLKGVDSTLKIQPAKLEDSAVYLCASSPIAGAYEQYFGPGTRLTVT.

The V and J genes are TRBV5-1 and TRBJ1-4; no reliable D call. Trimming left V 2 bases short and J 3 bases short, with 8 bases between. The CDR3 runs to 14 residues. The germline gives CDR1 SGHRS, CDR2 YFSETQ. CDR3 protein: CASSFTVPNEKLFF. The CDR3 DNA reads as TGCGCCAGCAGCTTCACGGTGCCTAATGAAAAACTGTTTTTT.

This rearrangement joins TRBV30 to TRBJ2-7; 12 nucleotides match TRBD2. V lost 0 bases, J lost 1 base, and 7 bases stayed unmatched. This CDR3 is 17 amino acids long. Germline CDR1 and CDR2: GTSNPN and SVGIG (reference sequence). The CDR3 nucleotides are TGTGCCTGGAGTGTAGCTAGCGGGAGGGGACTATCCTACGAGCAGTACTTC. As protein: CAWSVASGRGLSYEQYF.

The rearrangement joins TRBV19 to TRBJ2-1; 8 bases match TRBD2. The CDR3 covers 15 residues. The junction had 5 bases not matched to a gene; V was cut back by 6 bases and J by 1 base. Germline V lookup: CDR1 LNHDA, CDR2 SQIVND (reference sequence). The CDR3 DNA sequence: TGTGCCAGTAGGCTAACTAGCGGTTCCTACAATGAGCAGTTCTTC. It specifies CASRLTSGSYNEQFF. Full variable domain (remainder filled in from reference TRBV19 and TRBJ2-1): DGGITQSPKYLFRKEGQNVTLSCEQNLNHDAMYWYRQDPGQGLRLIYYSQIVNDFQKGDIAEGYSVSREKKESFPLTVTSAQKNPTAFYLCASRLTSGSYNEQFFGPGTRLTVL.

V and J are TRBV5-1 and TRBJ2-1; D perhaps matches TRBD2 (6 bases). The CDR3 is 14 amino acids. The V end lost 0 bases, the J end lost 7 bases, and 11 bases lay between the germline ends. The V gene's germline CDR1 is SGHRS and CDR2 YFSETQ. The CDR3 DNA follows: TGCGCCAGCAGCTTGGGGGACTCCAGAAATGAGCAGTTCTTC. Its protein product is CASSLGDSRNEQFF.